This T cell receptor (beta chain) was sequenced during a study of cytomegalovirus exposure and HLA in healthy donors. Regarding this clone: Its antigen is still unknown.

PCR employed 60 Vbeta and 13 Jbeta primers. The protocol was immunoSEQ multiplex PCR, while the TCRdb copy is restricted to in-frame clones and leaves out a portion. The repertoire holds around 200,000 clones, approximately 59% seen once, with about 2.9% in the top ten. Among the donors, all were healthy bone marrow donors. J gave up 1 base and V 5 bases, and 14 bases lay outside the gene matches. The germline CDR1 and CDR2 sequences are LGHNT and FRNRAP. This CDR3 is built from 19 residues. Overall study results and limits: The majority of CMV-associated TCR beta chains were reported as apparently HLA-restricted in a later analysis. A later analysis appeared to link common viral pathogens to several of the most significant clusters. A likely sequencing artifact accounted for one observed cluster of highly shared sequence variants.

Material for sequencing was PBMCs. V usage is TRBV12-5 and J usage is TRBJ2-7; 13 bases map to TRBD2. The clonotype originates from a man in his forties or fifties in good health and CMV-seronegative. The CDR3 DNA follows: TGTGCTAGTGGTCGAAGAGCTACCGGGACTAGCGGGAAATCCTACGAGCAGTACTTC. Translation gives CASGRRATGTSGKSYEQYF.